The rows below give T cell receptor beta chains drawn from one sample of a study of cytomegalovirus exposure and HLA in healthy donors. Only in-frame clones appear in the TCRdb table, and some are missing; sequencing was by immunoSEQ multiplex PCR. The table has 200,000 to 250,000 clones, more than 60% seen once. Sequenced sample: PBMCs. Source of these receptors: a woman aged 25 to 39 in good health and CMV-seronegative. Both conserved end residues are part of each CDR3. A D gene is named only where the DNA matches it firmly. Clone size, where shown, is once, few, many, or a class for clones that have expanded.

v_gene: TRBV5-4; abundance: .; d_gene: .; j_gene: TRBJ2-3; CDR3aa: CASSPTPLAGTDTQYF; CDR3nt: TGTGCCAGCAGCCCCACCCCATTAGCCGGGACAGATACGCAGTATTTT
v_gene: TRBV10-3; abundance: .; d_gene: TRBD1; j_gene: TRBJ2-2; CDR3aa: CAIRPGQGPTGELFF; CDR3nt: TGTGCCATCAGACCGGGACAGGGGCCCACCGGGGAGCTGTTTTTT
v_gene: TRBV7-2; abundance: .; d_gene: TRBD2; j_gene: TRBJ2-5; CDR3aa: CASSSQREGSETQYF; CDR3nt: TGTGCCAGCAGCTCTCAGCGGGAGGGTTCAGAGACCCAGTACTTC
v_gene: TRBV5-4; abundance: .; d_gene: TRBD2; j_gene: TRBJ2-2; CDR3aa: CASTGGESRNTGELFF; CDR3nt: TGTGCCAGCACCGGGGGGGAAAGTCGTAACACCGGGGAGCTGTTTTTT
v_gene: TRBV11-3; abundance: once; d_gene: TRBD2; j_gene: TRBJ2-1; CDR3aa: CASSLTSGVVNNEQFF; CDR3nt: TGTGCCAGCAGCTTAACTAGCGGGGTTGTGAACAATGAGCAGTTCTTC
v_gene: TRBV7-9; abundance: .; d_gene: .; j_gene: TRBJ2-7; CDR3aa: CSSSLDRSYEQYF; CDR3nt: TGTTCCAGCAGCTTAGACAGATCCTACGAGCAGTACTTC
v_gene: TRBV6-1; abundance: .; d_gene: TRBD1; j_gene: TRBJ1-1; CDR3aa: CASSSSTGLTEAFF; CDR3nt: TGTGCCAGCAGTTCGTCGACAGGGTTGACTGAAGCTTTCTTT
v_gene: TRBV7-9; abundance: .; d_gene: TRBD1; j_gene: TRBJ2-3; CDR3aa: CASSPPGQDTDTQYF; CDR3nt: TGTGCCAGCAGCCCTCCGGGACAGGACACAGATACGCAGTATTTT
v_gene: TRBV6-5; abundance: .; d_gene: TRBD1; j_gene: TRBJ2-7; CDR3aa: CASSRTGPGGYEQYF; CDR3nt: TGTGCCAGCAGCCGGACAGGGCCTGGAGGCTACGAGCAGTACTTC
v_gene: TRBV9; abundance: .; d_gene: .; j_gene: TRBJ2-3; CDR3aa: CASSVGRAADTQYF; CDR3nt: TGTGCCAGCAGCGTAGGGAGGGCCGCCGATACGCAGTATTTT
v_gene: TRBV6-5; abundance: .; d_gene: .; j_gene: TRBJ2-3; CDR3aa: CASSPGWGRTDTQYF; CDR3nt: TGTGCCAGCAGTCCTGGGTGGGGCCGCACAGATACGCAGTATTTT
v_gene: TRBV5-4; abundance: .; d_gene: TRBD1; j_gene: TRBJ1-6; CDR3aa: CASSWDRSRSPLHF; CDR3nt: TGTGCCAGCAGCTGGGACAGGTCGAGGTCACCCCTCCACTTT
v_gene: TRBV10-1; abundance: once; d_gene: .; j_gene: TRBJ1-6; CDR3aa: CASSERTGNSPLHF; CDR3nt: TGCGCCAGCAGTGAGCGAACGGGGAATTCACCCCTCCACTTT
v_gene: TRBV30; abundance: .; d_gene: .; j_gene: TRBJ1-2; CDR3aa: CAWSVQTRETGYTF; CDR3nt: TGTGCCTGGAGTGTACAAACCAGGGAAACTGGCTACACCTTC
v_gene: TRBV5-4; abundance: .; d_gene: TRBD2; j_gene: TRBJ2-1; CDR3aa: CASSLDSGGPSEQFF; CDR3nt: TGTGCCAGCAGCTTGGATAGCGGGGGGCCTAGTGAGCAGTTCTTC
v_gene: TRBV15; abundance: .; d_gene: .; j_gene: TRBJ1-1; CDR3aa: CAVKGYSTEAFF; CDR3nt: TGTGCGGTGAAGGGGTACTCTACCGAAGCTTTCTTT
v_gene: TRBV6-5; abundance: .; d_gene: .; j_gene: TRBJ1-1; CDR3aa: CASSSVIGGDHEAFF; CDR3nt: TGTGCCAGCAGTTCGGTGATAGGAGGAGACCATGAAGCTTTCTTT
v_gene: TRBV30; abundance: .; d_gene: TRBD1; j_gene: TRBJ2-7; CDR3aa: CAWSRDRGREQYF; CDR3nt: TGTGCCTGGAGTCGGGACAGGGGACGCGAGCAGTACTTC
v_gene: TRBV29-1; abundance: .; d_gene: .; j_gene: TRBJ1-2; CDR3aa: CSVEDLEQVNYGYTF; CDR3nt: TGCAGCGTTGAAGATCTGGAGCAAGTTAACTATGGCTACACCTTC
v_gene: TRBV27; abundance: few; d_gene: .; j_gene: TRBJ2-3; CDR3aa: CASSYSGGGGDTDTQYF; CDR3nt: TGTGCCAGCAGTTACTCGGGTGGAGGGGGCGACACAGATACGCAGTATTTT
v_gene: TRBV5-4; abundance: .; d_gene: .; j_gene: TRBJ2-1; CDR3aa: CASSPGISYNEQFF; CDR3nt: TGTGCCAGCAGCCCAGGGATTTCCTACAATGAGCAGTTCTTC
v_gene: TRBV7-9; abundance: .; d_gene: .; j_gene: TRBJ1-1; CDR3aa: CASSQPREGVNTEAFF; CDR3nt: TGTGCCAGCAGCCAACCGCGGGAAGGGGTGAACACTGAAGCTTTCTTT
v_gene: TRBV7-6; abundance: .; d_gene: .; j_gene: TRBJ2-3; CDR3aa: CASSLTDSSTDTQYF; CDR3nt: TGTGCCAGCAGCTTAACTGACAGTAGCACAGATACGCAGTATTTT
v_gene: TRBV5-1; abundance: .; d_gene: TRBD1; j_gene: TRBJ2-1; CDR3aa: CASSRTTGGGNEQFF; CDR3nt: TGCGCCAGCAGCCGGACGACAGGGGGCGGTAATGAGCAGTTCTTC
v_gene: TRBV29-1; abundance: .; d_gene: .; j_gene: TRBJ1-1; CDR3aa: CSAPGGWATEAFF; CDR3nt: TGCAGCGCTCCTGGGGGCTGGGCCACTGAAGCTTTCTTT
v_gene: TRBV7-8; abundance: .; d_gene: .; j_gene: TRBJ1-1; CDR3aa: CASSLETIRGTEAFF; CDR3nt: TGTGCCAGCAGCTTAGAGACAATAAGGGGGACTGAAGCTTTCTTT
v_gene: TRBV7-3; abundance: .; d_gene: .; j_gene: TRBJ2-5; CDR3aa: CASSLHGGETQYF; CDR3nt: TGTGCCAGCAGCTTACATGGCGGAGAGACCCAGTACTTC
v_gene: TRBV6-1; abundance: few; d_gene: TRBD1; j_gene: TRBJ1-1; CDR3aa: CASSPGQGAPAFF; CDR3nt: TGTGCCAGCAGCCCGGGACAGGGGGCTCCAGCTTTCTTT
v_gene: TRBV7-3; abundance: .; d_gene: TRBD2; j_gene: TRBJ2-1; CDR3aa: CASSPMGLAVYNEQFF; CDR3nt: TGTGCCAGCAGCCCAATGGGACTAGCGGTCTACAATGAGCAGTTCTTC
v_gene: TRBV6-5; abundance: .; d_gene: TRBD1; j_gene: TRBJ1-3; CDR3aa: CASKIQGAGNTIYF; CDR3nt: TGTGCCAGCAAGATACAGGGGGCTGGAAACACCATATATTTT
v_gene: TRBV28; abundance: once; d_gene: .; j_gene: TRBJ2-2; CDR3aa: CASSDREAGELFF; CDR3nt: TGTGCCAGCAGTGACAGGGAGGCCGGGGAGCTGTTTTTT
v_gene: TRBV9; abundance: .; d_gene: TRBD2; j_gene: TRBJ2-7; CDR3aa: CASSVSGTSSYEQYF; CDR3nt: TGTGCCAGCAGCGTATCCGGGACTAGTTCCTACGAGCAGTACTTC
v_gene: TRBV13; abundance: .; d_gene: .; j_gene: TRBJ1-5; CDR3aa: CASSLGGRFNQPQHF; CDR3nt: TGTGCCAGCAGCTTAGGCGGGAGATTCAATCAGCCCCAGCATTTT
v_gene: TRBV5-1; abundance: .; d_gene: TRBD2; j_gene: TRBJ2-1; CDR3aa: CATQKTSGANEQFF; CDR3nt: TGCGCCACCCAGAAAACTAGCGGAGCCAATGAGCAGTTCTTC
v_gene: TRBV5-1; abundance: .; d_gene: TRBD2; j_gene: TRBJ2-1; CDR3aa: CASSLWTRDYNEQFF; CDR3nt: TGCGCCAGCAGCTTGTGGACTAGAGACTACAATGAGCAGTTCTTC
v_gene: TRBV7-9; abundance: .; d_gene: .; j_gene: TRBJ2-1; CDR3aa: CASSLENNNEQFF; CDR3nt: TGTGCCAGCAGCTTGGAGAACAACAATGAGCAGTTCTTC
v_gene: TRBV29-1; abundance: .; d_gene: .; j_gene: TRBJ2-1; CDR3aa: CSVEAPESAYNEQFF; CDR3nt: TGCAGCGTTGAAGCCCCCGAGTCGGCCTACAATGAGCAGTTCTTC
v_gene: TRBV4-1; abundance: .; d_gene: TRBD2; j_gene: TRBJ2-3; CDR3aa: CASSRAGEETDTQYF; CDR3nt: TGCGCCAGCAGCCGAGCGGGAGAGGAGACAGATACGCAGTATTTT
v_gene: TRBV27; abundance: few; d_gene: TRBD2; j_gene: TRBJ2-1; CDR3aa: CASSLTREAYNEQFF; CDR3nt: TGTGCCAGCAGTTTAACGCGGGAGGCCTACAATGAGCAGTTCTTC
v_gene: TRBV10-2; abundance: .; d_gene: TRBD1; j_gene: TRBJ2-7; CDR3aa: CASRTRDRGYEQYF; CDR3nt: TGCGCCAGCAGGACCCGGGACAGAGGCTACGAGCAGTACTTC
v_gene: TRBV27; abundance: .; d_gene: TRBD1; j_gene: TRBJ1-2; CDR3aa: CAISLFVDRVAGIYGYTF; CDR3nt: TGTGCCATCAGTTTATTTGTCGACAGGGTAGCGGGGATATATGGCTACACCTTC
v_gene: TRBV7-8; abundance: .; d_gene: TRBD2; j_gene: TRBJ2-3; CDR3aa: CASSLVGLASPDTQYF; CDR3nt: TGTGCCAGCAGCTTAGTCGGACTAGCGAGTCCAGATACGCAGTATTTT